These 31 T cell receptor beta chains were all obtained from the same sample, sequenced in a study of T-cell memory formation after mild COVID-19. One entry per CDR3 protein, called by TCRdb with MiXCR from the 5' RACE reads. The profile shows fewer than 700,000 distinct CDR3 sequences, 20% to 25% of them singletons. The sequenced sample was PBMCs or a T cell subset sorted from them (not recorded which). The receptors were gathered from an adult woman who had mild COVID-19 (a few samples of this study predate the infection). Cell type and time point are not known.

The chain is built from TRBV5-1 and TRBJ2-7; D not resolved. The CDR3 length is 13 residues. V lost 1 base to trimming and J lost 3 bases, with 8 bases between them. Germline V gene sequence: CDR1 SGHRS, CDR2 YFSETQ. The CDR3 region has the DNA TGCGCCAGCAGCTTGCTTCGGAACTACGAGCAGTACTTC. This sequence encodes CASSLLRNYEQYF.

This clonotype came up a few times. The chain combines TRBV27 with TRBJ1-4; 10 bases align to TRBD1. Looked up from germline, CDR1 is MNHEY and CDR2 is SMNVEV (reference sequence). V trimming: 3 bases; J trimming: 11 bases; junction bases outside the gene matches: 9. The CDR3 covers 15 residues. CDR3 region: CASSLAGQGIRKLFF. The CDR3 DNA follows: TGTGCCAGCAGTTTGGCGGGACAGGGGATCCGGAAACTGTTTTTT.

This clonotype has only a few counts. The chain carries TRBV6-2 or TRBV6-3 and TRBJ1-5, with D perhaps matching TRBD1 (5 bases). CDR1 and CDR2 from the germline V gene are MNHEY and SVGEGT. Trimming removed 0 bases from V and 6 bases from J, with 9 bases in between. The CDR3 runs 14 residues. The CDR3 bases are TGTGCCAGCAGTTACTCGAGCAGGGCTCAGCCCCAGCATTTT. Translating it yields CASSYSSRAQPQHF.

In its sample, this clonotype was seen a few times. CDR3 amino acids: CAWGRSYEQYF. CDR3 nucleotide sequence: TGTGCCTGGGGCAGGTCCTACGAGCAGTACTTC. The rearrangement uses TRBV30 and TRBJ2-7, with D unclear. Germline V gene sequence: CDR1 GTSNPN, CDR2 SVGIG (reference sequence). V was clipped by 5 bases and J by 1 base, with 6 bases between them. This CDR3 is built from 11 residues.

The gene calls are TRBV20-1 and TRBJ2-7; 9 nucleotides line up with TRBD2. Unmatched junction bases numbered 8, after V lost 3 bases and J lost 2 bases. The germline V gene encodes CDR1 DFQATT and CDR2 SNEGSKA (reference sequence). The CDR3 contains 15 residues. The CDR3: CSASPRVAGAYEQYF. CDR3 DNA sequence: TGCAGTGCTAGCCCCCGGGTAGCGGGGGCCTACGAGCAGTACTTC.

The table lists this clonotype with a few counts. The chain couples TRBV12-3 or TRBV12-4 to TRBJ2-7, with TRBD2 matching 13 bases. The CDR3 runs to 18 residues. V was pared by 3 bases and J by 1 base, with 9 bases of the junction left unmatched. The CDR3 nucleotides read TGTGCCAGCAGTTTTTCCGGACTAGCGGGAGCCGATTCCTACGAGCAGTACTTC. It codes for CASSFSGLAGADSYEQYF.

Only a few counts were recorded for this clonotype. In DNA form, the CDR3 reads TGTGCCAGCAGGCGAAACACCATATATTTT. Translating it yields CASRRNTIYF. The chain combines TRBV7-9 with TRBJ1-3; D gene unclear. The germline V gene encodes CDR1 SEHNR and CDR2 FQNEAQ (reference sequence). V lost 6 bases, J lost 5 bases, and 2 bases lay in between. The CDR3 is made up of 10 amino acids.

The chain carries TRBV6-2 or TRBV6-3 and TRBJ1-2, with a tentative D call TRBD1 (5 bases). Per germline, CDR1 MNHEY and CDR2 SVGEGT. The CDR3 has 14 amino acids. Trimming removed 5 bases from V and 3 bases from J, with 13 bases in between. CDR3: CASSAPGGHYGYTF. The CDR3 DNA follows: TGTGCCAGCAGTGCCCCCGGGGGTCACTATGGCTACACCTTC.

Comments on this clonotype: An end of the junction differs from the germline gene, which may be a read error. V gene TRBV12-5 combines with J gene TRBJ2-7; D remains ambiguous. This CDR3 spans 11 amino acids. The germline gives CDR1 LGHNT, CDR2 FRNRAP. CDR3 amino acids: CASGLGQRSVF. CDR3 DNA: TGTGCTAGTGGTTTGGGCCAGCGTTCTGTCTTC.

There are a few counts of this clonotype. The chain has TRBV24-1 and TRBJ1-1; the D is unclear. Germline CDR1 is KGHDR and CDR2 is SFDVKD. V lost 2 bases and J lost 5, with 8 bases in between. This CDR3 is built from 13 residues. In DNA form, the CDR3 reads TGTGCCACCAGTGATTCCTGGAATACTGAAGCTTTCTTT. Encoded protein: CATSDSWNTEAFF.

This clonotype has just a few counts. The chain uses TRBV20-1 and TRBJ2-7; D unresolved. The germline V gene encodes CDR1 DFQATT and CDR2 SNEGSKA (reference sequence). Trimming stripped 7 bases from V and 2 bases from J, with 9 bases between. The CDR3 has 11 amino acids. As DNA, the CDR3 is TGCAGTGGGAAGCGCCCCTACGAGCAGTACTTC. Its protein is CSGKRPYEQYF.

The V gene is TRBV7-6, the J gene TRBJ1-5; D is unresolved. The CDR3 covers 18 residues. V gave up 2 bases and J gave up 0 bases, with 17 bases separating them. Germline V gives CDR1 SGHVS, CDR2 FNYEAQ. CDR3 sequence: CASSLMGGSTYSNQPQHF. CDR3 DNA sequence: TGTGCCAGCAGCTTAATGGGTGGCAGCACCTATAGCAATCAGCCCCAGCATTTT.

V usage is TRBV9 and J usage is TRBJ2-7, with 7 bases aligning to TRBD2. The germline V gene encodes CDR1 SGDLS and CDR2 YYNGEE. Trimming cost V 0 bases and J 3 bases; bases outside gene matches: 6. CDR3 length: 15 amino acids. The CDR3 spells CASSVGGEGRYEQYF. CDR3 nucleotide sequence: TGTGCCAGCAGCGTAGGTGGGGAGGGCCGCTACGAGCAGTACTTC.

This clonotype appeared a few times. This sequence joins TRBV20-1 and TRBJ2-3; 8 bases map to TRBD2. Looked up from germline, CDR1 is DFQATT and CDR2 is SNEGSKA (reference sequence). J was trimmed by 6 bases and V by 2 bases; bases with no gene match: 10. The CDR3 extends over 15 amino acids. CDR3 region: CSARPAGESRDTQYF. For the CDR3, the DNA is TGCAGTGCTAGACCAGCGGGGGAGTCCCGCGATACGCAGTATTTT.

This rearrangement joins TRBV12-3 or TRBV12-4 to TRBJ1-1, with D perhaps TRBD1 (6 bases). The germline V and J ends were trimmed by 5 bases and 4 bases, with 14 bases remaining between them. CDR3 length: 14 residues. The CDR3: CASSRPTGFTEAFF. The CDR3 DNA sequence: TGTGCCAGCAGTCGTCCCACAGGGTTCACTGAAGCTTTCTTT.

This clonotype was counted ten times or more. This rearrangement joins TRBV4-3 to TRBJ2-6; D not resolved. The CDR3 totals 16 residues. Between the trimmed V and J ends, which lost 0 bases and 2 bases, there was a span of 8 bases. Germline V CDR1 and CDR2: LGHNA, YSLEER. The CDR3 DNA follows: TGCGCCAGCAGCCAAGATCCGGCAGCTGGGGCCAACGTCCTGACTTTC. Its protein product is CASSQDPAAGANVLTF.

The chain is built from TRBV7-6 and TRBJ2-5; D is ambiguous. CDR1 is SGHVS, CDR2 FNYEAQ, per germline. The V and J ends lost 2 bases and 2 bases respectively, with 9 bases between them. The CDR3 extends over 14 amino acids. The CDR3 bases are TGTGCCAGCAGCTTATTAGGAATACAAGAGACCCAGTACTTC. As protein: CASSLLGIQETQYF.

J is TRBJ1-4 and V is TRBV12-3 or TRBV12-4, with D hard to call. This CDR3 contains 15 residues. Trimming cost V 1 base and J 5 bases, with 11 bases left between them. The CDR3 loop reads CASSLVGLENEKLFF. The CDR3 DNA reads TGTGCCAGCAGTTTAGTCGGACTTGAGAATGAAAAACTGTTTTTT.

This rearrangement joins TRBV3-1 to TRBJ1-2; D not certain. Germline V gene data show CDR1 as LGHDT and CDR2 as YNNKEL (reference sequence). The CDR3 totals 13 residues. Trimming cost V 0 bases and J 2 bases, with 4 bases left between them. The CDR3, as DNA: TGTGCCAGCAGCCAAGAAATGAACTATGGCTACACCTTC. This translates into CASSQEMNYGYTF.

The chain has TRBV24-1 and TRBJ2-3; D uncertain. CDR1 KGHDR and CDR2 SFDVKD come from the germline V gene. Trimming stripped 0 bases from V and 1 base from J, with 10 bases between. This CDR3 region has 16 residues. CDR3 sequence reads: CATSDLAGLGTDTQYF. The CDR3 DNA follows: TGTGCCACCAGTGATTTGGCCGGGCTGGGCACAGATACGCAGTATTTT.

This clonotype has more than one count but fewer than ten. The genes are TRBV3-1 and TRBJ2-5; 7 nucleotides match TRBD2. The germline CDR1 and CDR2 sequences are LGHDT and YNNKEL (reference sequence). The CDR3 spans 16 residues. With V trimmed by 4 bases and J by 5 bases, 13 bases remained unmatched. CDR3 amino acids: CASSPYYSGAEETQYF. The CDR3 coding sequence is TGTGCCAGCAGCCCATATTACAGCGGGGCGGAGGAGACCCAGTACTTC.

This chain links TRBV20-1 with TRBJ2-1; possible D gene TRBD2, 7 bases. The CDR3 is 15 amino acids. Germline assignment: CDR1 DFQATT and CDR2 SNEGSKA (reference sequence). The V and J ends lost 3 bases and 7 bases respectively, with 19 bases between them. CDR3 loop: CSASSPGGHRNEQFF. As DNA, the CDR3 is TGCAGTGCTAGTTCGCCGGGGGGCCACCGTAATGAGCAGTTCTTC.

This chain connects TRBV12-5 to TRBJ2-2; D gene unclear. The V and J ends lost 0 bases and 6 bases respectively, with 2 bases between them. The length of the CDR3 is 12 residues. In germline, CDR1 is LGHNT, CDR2 FRNRAP. The chain's CDR3 is CASGLVPGELFF. CDR3 nucleotides: TGTGCTAGTGGTTTGGTCCCCGGGGAGCTGTTTTTT. Variable domain in full (rest from reference TRBV12-5 and TRBJ2-2): DARVTQTPRHKVTEMGQEVTMRCQPILGHNTVFWYRQTMMQGLELLAYFRNRAPLDDSGMPKDRFSAEMPDATLATLKIQPSEPRDSAVYFCASGLVPGELFFGEGSRLTVL.

The sample holds a few counts of this clonotype. The CDR3 is CASSSGQGALNSPLHF. The CDR3 DNA reads TGCGCCAGCAGCTCTGGACAGGGGGCATTGAATTCACCCCTCCACTTT. V and J are TRBV5-1 and TRBJ1-6, with 11 bases matching TRBD1. CDR1 and CDR2 from the germline V gene are SGHRS and YFSETQ. CDR3 length equals 16 residues. V shed 3 bases and J 7 bases; nucleotides not matched to a gene: 6.

This clonotype was counted between two and nine times. V and J are TRBV7-8 and TRBJ2-1, with D hard to call. Trimming cost V 2 bases and J 8 bases, with 13 bases left between them. The germline V gene encodes CDR1 SGHVS and CDR2 FQNEAQ. CDR3 length: 14 residues. The CDR3 DNA is TGTGCCAGCAGCTTACCCGGTGCGCCCGATGAGCAGTTCTTC. Translation: CASSLPGAPDEQFF. Looking up the rest from reference TRBV7-8 and TRBJ2-1 gives the full variable domain: GAGVSQSPRYKVAKRGQDVALRCDPISGHVSLFWYQQALGQGPEFLTYFQNEAQLDKSGLPSDRFFAERPEGSVSTLKIQRTQQEDSAVYLCASSLPGAPDEQFFGPGTRLTVL.

This clonotype has just a few counts. The V gene is TRBV5-1, the J gene TRBJ2-1, with TRBD1 matching over 11 bases. Germline V gene data show CDR1 as SGHRS and CDR2 as YFSETQ. The CDR3 is 14 amino acids. V lost 4 bases to trimming and J lost 5 bases; unmatched junction nucleotides: 2. The CDR3 region has the DNA TGCGCCAGCAGCGTGGACAGGGGGCACAATGAGCAGTTCTTC. Protein: CASSVDRGHNEQFF.

This clonotype has ten or more counts. The rearrangement links TRBV5-1 to TRBJ2-1; 13 nucleotides agree with TRBD2. Germline loops: CDR1 SGHRS, CDR2 YFSETQ. V was clipped by 3 bases and J by 9 bases; unmatched bases: 6. The CDR3 is made up of 15 amino acids. The CDR3, as DNA: TGCGCCAGCAGCTGGACTAGCGGGGGATTTAGTGAGCAGTTCTTC. This sequence encodes CASSWTSGGFSEQFF.

The chain combines TRBV4-3 with TRBJ2-3; D is undetermined. The CDR3 covers 13 residues. The V gene lost 4 bases and the J gene lost 4 bases, with 9 bases spanning the gap. Germline CDR1 and CDR2: LGHNA and YSLEER. The CDR3 coding sequence is TGCGCCAGCAGCCTACGCATGGCAGATACGCAGTATTTT. Translation gives CASSLRMADTQYF.

This clonotype came up many times. Here the CDR3 reads CASSDRESSYEQYF. DNA for the CDR3: TGTGCCAGTTCGGACAGGGAGAGCTCCTACGAGCAGTACTTC. The chain joins TRBV27 to TRBJ2-7; 8 bases line up with TRBD1. The junction had 7 bases not matched to a gene; V was cut back by 9 bases and J by 0 bases. Germline V gene lookup returns CDR1 MNHEY and CDR2 SMNVEV (reference sequence). The CDR3 runs 14 residues.

The CDR3 is CSVLAESSYEQYF. CDR3 bases: TGCAGCGTTCTAGCGGAAAGCTCCTACGAGCAGTACTTC. The V call is TRBV29-1, the J call TRBJ2-7, with 7 bases fitting TRBD2. This CDR3 has 13 amino acids. V lost 5 bases and J lost 0; bases outside the gene matches: 4. Germline loops: CDR1 SQVTM, CDR2 ANQGSEA.

This clonotype showed up just a few times. CDR3 region: CSVGGQGQNYGYTF. The DNA of the CDR3 is TGCAGCGTTGGGGGACAGGGTCAAAACTATGGCTACACCTTC. The chain carries TRBV29-1 and TRBJ1-2; 9 positions match TRBD1. Looked up from germline, CDR1 is SQVTM and CDR2 is ANQGSEA. Trimming removed 4 bases from V and 2 bases from J; junction bases left unmatched: 5. This CDR3 spans 14 amino acids.